This T cell receptor (beta chain) was identified in a study of blood T cell repertoires in COVID-19. Study-wide background: Whether acute or convalescent, the COVID-19 samples came from the United States, Italy and Spain.

Original methodology: For nucleated cells, counts were estimated from reference gene primer amplification. TCRdb's table, derived via immunoSEQ multiplex PCR, lists solely in-frame clones and lacks some. D and trimming were read from the DNA, whereas the V and J calls and clone size are those reported in that table. Among about 230,000 clones listed, roughly 90% were seen once. Per germline, CDR1 LGHNA and CDR2 YSLEER. The germline V and J ends were trimmed by 5 bases and 1 base, with 9 bases remaining between them. This CDR3 region has 15 residues. The study assigned cohorts using participant-reported clinical history.

The clonotype comes from a woman aged 25 to 39 with acute COVID-19. The chain combines TRBV4-3 with TRBJ2-6, with a tentative D call TRBD1 (6 bases). The source material was PBMCs or T cells enriched from blood (not recorded which). CDR3 region: CASSEQGSGANVLTF. CDR3 coding DNA: TGCGCCAGCAGCGAACAGGGATCTGGGGCCAACGTCCTGACTTTC.